The clone carrying this T cell receptor (beta chain) was seen repeatedly, ten times or more. V lost 6 bases and J lost 5, with 13 bases in between. Germline V lookup: CDR1 SGHTA, CDR2 FQGTGA. This CDR3 region has 13 residues. Any patient presenting with uncontrolled infection, other autoimmune disease, pregnancy or lactation was left out. The data stem from a study of T cells in Graves' hyperthyroidism and ophthalmopathy. Study background: Pretreatment peripheral blood was obtained at initial diagnosis.

Amplification yielded TCR beta CDR3 regions, with RNA transcripts as the source. First-round RT-PCR of the TCR CDR3 relied on the HTBI primer set. TCRdb reanalysed the multiplex PCR reads using MiXCR and keeps one entry per CDR3 protein. This table holds approximately 640,000 distinct CDR3 sequences, 17% found once. This clonotype was sampled from a man aged 50 to 59 with Graves' hyperthyroidism. The chain recombines TRBV7-3 with TRBJ1-1, with D perhaps TRBD1 (5 bases). Sequencing was carried out using blood. Written as DNA, the CDR3 is TGTGCCAGCAGACCGGGTGGGGGGACTGAAGCTTTCTTT. Translation: CASRPGGGTEAFF.